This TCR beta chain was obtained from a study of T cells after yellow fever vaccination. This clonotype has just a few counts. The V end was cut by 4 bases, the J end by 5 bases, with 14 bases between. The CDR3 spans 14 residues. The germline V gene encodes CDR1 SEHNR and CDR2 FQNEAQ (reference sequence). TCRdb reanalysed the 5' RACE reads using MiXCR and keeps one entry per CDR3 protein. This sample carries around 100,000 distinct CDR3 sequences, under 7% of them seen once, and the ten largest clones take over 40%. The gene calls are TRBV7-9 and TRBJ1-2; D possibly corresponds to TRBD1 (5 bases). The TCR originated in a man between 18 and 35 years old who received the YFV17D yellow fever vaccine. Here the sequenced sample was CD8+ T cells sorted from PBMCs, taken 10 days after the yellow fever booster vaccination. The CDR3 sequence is CASSSGTVPYGYTF. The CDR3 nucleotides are TGTGCCAGCAGCTCAGGGACGGTACCATATGGCTACACCTTC. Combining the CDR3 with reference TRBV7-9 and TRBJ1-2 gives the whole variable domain DTGVSQNPRHKITKRGQNVTFRCDPISEHNRLYWYRQTLGQGPEFLTYFQNEAQLEKSRLLSDRFSAERPKGSFSTLEIQRTEQGDSAMYLCASSSGTVPYGYTFGSGTRLTVV.